This TCR beta chain comes out of a study of cytomegalovirus exposure and HLA in healthy donors. With regard to this clone: The antigen is not known.

Study findings and constraints: The authors considered a cluster of highly shared sequence variants likely to be a sequencing artifact. Upon later analysis, HLA-associated TCR beta chains proved more clonally expanded than other, equally common chains. Researchers catalogued some 160 TCR beta chains as cytomegalovirus-associated. Across all donors, roughly uniform sequencing depth was an assumption of the presence/absence analyses.

Vbeta (60) and Jbeta (13) primers were used in the PCR. Profiling relied on immunoSEQ multiplex PCR, and the TCRdb table lists in-frame clones only, not all of them. This repertoire shows about 120,000 clones, approximately 80% found once; its top ten account for about 6%. CDR3 size: 16 residues. Germline CDR1 MGHRA, CDR2 YSYEKL. V trimming: 0 bases; J trimming: 6 bases; junction bases outside the gene matches: 5. The TCR was taken from a man younger than 30 in good health and CMV-seropositive. The chain recombines TRBV4-1 with TRBJ2-2; TRBD2 matches at 9 bases. The sample comprised PBMCs. In DNA form, the CDR3 reads TGCGCCAGCAGCCAAGAATTAGCGGGAGCTGCCGGGGAGCTGTTTTTT. It encodes CASSQELAGAAGELFF.